The 32 T cell receptor beta chains below all came from one sample that was sequenced in a study of blood T cell repertoires in COVID-19. Profiling relied on immunoSEQ multiplex PCR, and the TCRdb table lists in-frame clones only, not all of them. The data contain about 280,000 clones, around 91% of them singletons. The sample comprised PBMCs or T cells enriched from blood (not recorded which). The receptor set was obtained from a woman younger than 30 with acute COVID-19.

The chain carries TRBV19 and TRBJ1-1, with 8 bases that match TRBD1. The V gene end was trimmed by 4 bases and the J gene end by 5 bases; junction bases not matched to a gene: 12. Germline values: CDR1 LNHDA, CDR2 SQIVND (reference sequence). The CDR3 contains 16 residues. Here the CDR3 DNA reads TGTGCCAGTAGTAATAGTGGACAGGGCCTCTGGACTGAAGCTTTCTTT. It codes for CASSNSGQGLWTEAFF.

The rearrangement links TRBV19 to TRBJ2-1; TRBD2 matches at 8 bases. Unmatched junction bases numbered 4, after V lost 0 bases and J lost 3 bases. CDR1 and CDR2 from the germline V gene are LNHDA and SQIVND (reference sequence). This CDR3 is 16 amino acids long. Here the CDR3 DNA reads TGTGCCAGTAGTATAGATATAAGCGGGAGCTACAATGAGCAGTTCTTC. It translates to CASSIDISGSYNEQFF.

The chain employs TRBV6-2 or TRBV6-3 and TRBJ2-7; 10 bases are a match to TRBD2. Germline values: CDR1 MNHEY, CDR2 SVGEGT. The CDR3 covers 15 residues. V dropped 2 bases and J dropped 6; count of bases not matched to a gene: 7. The CDR3 region has the DNA TGTGCCAGCAGTTACCCTAGCGGGAGCCTCTCCGAGCAGTACTTC. This encodes CASSYPSGSLSEQYF.

This chain uses TRBV25-1 with TRBJ1-6; unclear D gene. In germline, CDR1 is MGHDK, CDR2 SYGVNS. CDR3 length equals 15 residues. Trimming pared 3 bases from V and 10 bases from J, leaving 16 bases between. CDR3 region: CASSDEGGYHSPLHF. The CDR3 DNA reads as TGTGCCAGCAGTGACGAGGGTGGATATCACTCACCCCTCCACTTT. Supplemented by reference TRBV25-1 and TRBJ1-6, the full variable domain reads EADIYQTPRYLVIGTGKKITLECSQTMGHDKMYWYQQDPGMELHLIHYSYGVNSTEKGDLSSESTVSRIRTEHFPLTLESARPSHTSQYLCASSDEGGYHSPLHFGNGTRLTVT.

The chain joins TRBV27 to TRBJ2-1, with 9 bases lining up with TRBD1. The germline V gene has CDR1 MNHEY and CDR2 SMNVEV (reference sequence). V shed 5 bases, J shed 3 bases, and the junction held 8 bases outside the gene matches. The CDR3 spans 16 residues. In DNA form, the CDR3 reads TGTGCCAGCAGTACACAGGGGGCCCGGAGCTACAATGAGCAGTTCTTC. Translation gives CASSTQGARSYNEQFF.

The chain is built from TRBV19 and TRBJ2-3; tentatively, D is TRBD2 (6 bases). Trimming pared 3 bases from V and 3 bases from J, leaving 16 bases between. Germline CDR1 reads LNHDA; CDR2 reads SQIVND (reference sequence). This CDR3 spans 16 amino acids. CDR3 in DNA: TGTGCCAGTAGTATGAGATCCCAGGGAGGAACAGATACGCAGTATTTT. Translating it yields CASSMRSQGGTDTQYF.

The chain couples TRBV7-9 to TRBJ1-2; the D gene is possibly TRBD1 (5 bases). V was trimmed by 6 bases and J by 5 bases, leaving 22 bases between them. The CDR3 sequence is 16 residues long. Germline V gene sequence: CDR1 SEHNR, CDR2 FQNEAQ (reference sequence). The CDR3 DNA reads as TGTGCCAGCAGGGGGGACTTCGGAAGCTTCCTTTATGGCTACACCTTC. Translation: CASRGDFGSFLYGYTF. Looking up the rest from reference TRBV7-9 and TRBJ1-2 gives the full variable domain: DTGVSQNPRHKITKRGQNVTFRCDPISEHNRLYWYRQTLGQGPEFLTYFQNEAQLEKSRLLSDRFSAERPKGSFSTLEIQRTEQGDSAMYLCASRGDFGSFLYGYTFGSGTRLTVV.

The chain couples TRBV7-9 to TRBJ2-1, with a possible D match to TRBD2 (5 bases). The CDR3 spans 16 residues. Germline lookup yields CDR1 SEHNR and CDR2 FQNEAQ (reference sequence). Trimming left V 3 bases short and J 7 bases short, with 19 bases between. For the CDR3, the DNA is TGTGCCAGCAGCTTGCCGGGATCGAAGACGGAGAATGAGCAGTTCTTC. It encodes CASSLPGSKTENEQFF. The full variable domain, in which reference TRBV7-9 and TRBJ2-1 provide the parts outside the CDR3, is DTGVSQNPRHKITKRGQNVTFRCDPISEHNRLYWYRQTLGQGPEFLTYFQNEAQLEKSRLLSDRFSAERPKGSFSTLEIQRTEQGDSAMYLCASSLPGSKTENEQFFGPGTRLTVL.

This sequence joins TRBV4-1 and TRBJ2-3, with 7 positions matching TRBD1. Germline values: CDR1 MGHRA, CDR2 YSYEKL. The CDR3 extends over 15 amino acids. V was clipped by 2 bases and J by 1 base; unmatched bases: 3. CDR3 residues: CASSQLGTGTDTQYF. The CDR3 DNA reads TGCGCCAGCAGCCAACTTGGGACAGGCACAGATACGCAGTATTTT.

The V call is TRBV13, the J call TRBJ2-3, with a weak D call TRBD1 (6 bases). This CDR3 contains 17 residues. Germline CDR1 PRHDT, CDR2 FYEKMQ (reference sequence). V was trimmed by 4 bases and J by 3 bases, leaving 20 bases between them. In DNA form, the CDR3 reads TGTGCCAGCAGCTCAAGGGGGTACTATGGTTGGACAGATACGCAGTATTTT. It encodes CASSSRGYYGWTDTQYF.

The rearrangement joins TRBV19 to TRBJ2-2, with D possibly matching TRBD2 (5 bases). The CDR3 loop spans 14 amino acids. The V gene lost 6 bases and the J gene lost 1 base, with 9 bases spanning the gap. Germline CDR1 LNHDA, CDR2 SQIVND (reference sequence). As DNA, the CDR3 is TGTGCCAGTAGGGATCGGGAGAACACCGGGGAGCTGTTTTTT. Translated, it gives CASRDRENTGELFF.

The chain couples TRBV9 to TRBJ1-4; D is undetermined. Trimming pared 4 bases from V and 3 bases from J, leaving 10 bases between. The germline V gene encodes CDR1 SGDLS and CDR2 YYNGEE. The CDR3 runs 14 residues. For the CDR3, the DNA is TGTGCCAGCAGCTTGGGAGCATCTAATGAAAAACTGTTTTTT. This encodes CASSLGASNEKLFF.

The chain has TRBV6-5 and TRBJ2-5; a possible D gene is TRBD2 (8 bases). The ends were cut back, 7 bases at V and 7 bases at J, with 19 bases in the middle. The CDR3 totals 14 residues. Germline V gene sequence: CDR1 MNHEY, CDR2 SVGAGI. The DNA for the CDR3 is TGTGCCAGCACCTTAGCGGGACAGTGGGGGACCCAGTACTTC. It yields the protein CASTLAGQWGTQYF.

Concerning this clone: A junction end diverges from the germline sequence, so it may reflect a read error. This chain connects TRBV2 to TRBJ1-4; 9 bases are shared with TRBD1. This CDR3 contains 13 residues. Germline V gene data show CDR1 as SNHLY and CDR2 as FYNNEI. The CDR3 region is CASRDRGSEKLFF. CDR3 nucleotides: TGTGCCAGCCGTGACAGGGGGAGTGAAAAACTGTTTTTT.

In this sample, this clone turned up once. The chain is built from TRBV7-9 and TRBJ2-1; D call uncertain. V lost 1 base, J lost 3 bases, and 10 bases lay in between. The CDR3 consists of 15 residues. The V gene's germline CDR1 is SEHNR and CDR2 FQNEAQ (reference sequence). The DNA of the CDR3 is TGTGCCAGCAGCTTAGTTTTAGACTTCTACAATGAGCAGTTCTTC. Residues: CASSLVLDFYNEQFF.

This chain uses TRBV10-3 with TRBJ1-2, with TRBD1 matching over 9 bases. Unmatched junction bases numbered 11, after V lost 2 bases and J lost 4 bases. CDR1 and CDR2 (germline): ENHRY, SYGVKD. The CDR3 is made up of 17 amino acids. CDR3 DNA sequence: TGTGCCATCAGTGAGATTCCGGGACAGGGTGACCTCTATGGCTACACCTTC. Translating it yields CAISEIPGQGDLYGYTF.

The gene calls are TRBV7-9 and TRBJ1-5; 9 bases match TRBD1. The germline V gene encodes CDR1 SEHNR and CDR2 FQNEAQ (reference sequence). The CDR3 loop spans 16 amino acids. V lost 3 bases and J lost 2; bases outside the gene matches: 5. CDR3 region: CASSLNRGQGNQPQHF. As DNA, the CDR3 is TGTGCCAGCAGCTTGAACAGGGGGCAAGGCAATCAGCCCCAGCATTTT.

The chain is built from TRBV7-2 and TRBJ2-2; 8 bases are a match to TRBD1. V trimming: 2 bases; J trimming: 11 bases; junction bases outside the gene matches: 13. Looked up from germline, CDR1 is SGHTA and CDR2 is FQGNSA. The CDR3 is made up of 16 amino acids. CDR3 in DNA: TGTGCCAGCAGCTTATGGGAGACGGACAGGGCTCGAGAGCTGTTTTTT. This codes for CASSLWETDRARELFF.

This chain connects TRBV7-9 to TRBJ2-1; the match to TRBD1 covers 8 bases. Germline V CDR1 and CDR2: SEHNR, FQNEAQ (reference sequence). CDR3 size: 16 residues. The J segment lost 3 bases and the V segment lost 1 base, leaving 5 bases of the junction unmatched. The CDR3 nucleotides read TGTGCCAGCAGCTTAGTCGGACAGGGCGGCTACAATGAGCAGTTCTTC. It translates to CASSLVGQGGYNEQFF.

The chain is built from TRBV6-5 and TRBJ1-1, with 7 bases matching TRBD1. Per the germline V gene, CDR1 is MNHEY and CDR2 is SVGAGI. This CDR3 has 14 residues. V was clipped by 6 bases and J by 1 base; unmatched bases: 5. This chain's CDR3 is CASSHTGENTEAFF. The CDR3, as DNA: TGTGCCAGCAGCCATACAGGGGAGAACACTGAAGCTTTCTTT.

The J gene is TRBJ2-3, the V gene TRBV5-4, with D perhaps matching TRBD1 (6 bases). This CDR3 comprises 13 residues. CDR1 and CDR2 (germline): SGHNT, YYREEE (reference sequence). The V end was cut by 4 bases, the J end by 6 bases, with 12 bases between. The CDR3 bases are TGTGCCAGCAGCATTGGAAGGGGGGATACGCAGTATTTT. Residues: CASSIGRGDTQYF.

The CDR3 DNA follows: TGCGCCAGCACCGAGACAGCGGGCATGAAAAAACTGTTTTTT. Encoded protein: CASTETAGMKKLFF. The rearrangement joins TRBV5-1 to TRBJ1-4; tentative D call: TRBD1 (5 bases). CDR3 length: 14 amino acids. Per the germline V gene, CDR1 is SGHRS and CDR2 is YFSETQ. Deletions cut 6 bases from V and 9 bases from J, with 18 bases between.

This chain joins TRBV5-6 and TRBJ2-1; a weak D match, TRBD2 (6 bases). The CDR3 is 12 amino acids. CDR1 SGHDT and CDR2 YYEEEE come from the germline V gene. Trimming stripped 2 bases from V and 8 bases from J, with 8 bases between. The CDR3 coding sequence is TGTGCCAGCAGCTTCAGGAGGGATGAGCAGTTCTTC. Protein product: CASSFRRDEQFF.

This clone was observed a single time. This chain links TRBV5-1 with TRBJ2-5; D is possibly TRBD2 (5 bases). This CDR3 comprises 15 residues. Looked up from germline, CDR1 is SGHRS and CDR2 is YFSETQ. Trimming took 1 base from V and 5 from J, leaving 15 bases between them. The CDR3 DNA is TGCGCCAGCAGCTTGTCGGTACTAGTAGGGGAGACCCAGTACTTC. This gives the protein CASSLSVLVGETQYF.

The rearrangement uses TRBV11-2 and TRBJ1-6; maybe TRBD1 (6 bases). Looked up from germline, CDR1 is SGHAT and CDR2 is FQNNGV. The CDR3 length is 14 residues. V was cut by 5 bases and J by 14 bases, with 19 bases left in between. The DNA of the CDR3 is TGTGCCAGCAGCCCCCGGGACACGGGCTCGGCCCTCCACTTT. The encoded protein is CASSPRDTGSALHF. The variable domain in full, completed from reference TRBV11-2 and TRBJ1-6, reads EAGVAQSPRYKIIEKRQSVAFWCNPISGHATLYWYQQILGQGPKLLIQFQNNGVVDDSQLPKDRFSAERLKGVDSTLKIQPAKLEDSAVYLCASSPRDTGSALHFGNGTRLTVT.

The chain joins TRBV23-1 to TRBJ2-7; 16 bases match TRBD2. TRBV23-1 falls under the ORF class, with uncertain function. The CDR3 totals 18 residues. V shed 0 bases, J shed 4 bases, and the junction held 6 bases outside the gene matches. The CDR3 sequence is CASSQSALGLAGGYEQYF. The CDR3 DNA reads as TGCGCCAGCAGTCAATCGGCCCTGGGACTAGCGGGAGGGTACGAGCAGTACTTC.

V and J are TRBV12-3 or TRBV12-4 and TRBJ2-4; possibly TRBD2 for D (6 bases). V shed 5 bases and J shed 8 bases, with 13 bases lying between them. The CDR3 length is 13 residues. The CDR3 loop is CASSRTSFDIQYF. The DNA for the CDR3 is TGTGCCAGCAGTAGAACTAGCTTTGACATTCAGTACTTC.

The chain has TRBV5-4 and TRBJ2-7; the D gene is possibly TRBD2 (6 bases). CDR3 size: 16 residues. Germline V gene lookup returns CDR1 SGHNT and CDR2 YYREEE (reference sequence). With 4 bases removed from V and 5 bases from J, the gap between germline ends came to 22 bases. The DNA for the CDR3 is TGTGCCAGCAGCCCCACTGGAGCGGGCCTTAGGGACGAGCAGTACTTC. It is translated as CASSPTGAGLRDEQYF.

The rearrangement uses TRBV12-2 and TRBJ1-3; the D call of TRBD1 is as the table states it, not checked on the DNA. TRBV12-2 corresponds to a pseudogene. The CDR3 is 14 amino acids. The CDR3 is CASRPQSSGNTIYF. DNA for the CDR3: TGTGCAAGTCGTCCACAGAGCTCTGGAAACACCATATATTTT.

This clone was recorded a few times. J is TRBJ2-4 and V is TRBV21-1; the DNA was not used to check the table's D call, TRBD2. TRBV21-1 is tagged as a pseudogene. The length of the CDR3 is 14 residues. The CDR3 DNA reads as TGTGCCAGCAAGGAGGCAGTAGCCAAAAACATTCAGTACTTC. Translating it yields CASKEAVAKNIQYF.

The chain uses TRBV6-1 and TRBJ2-3; D is uncertain. Trimming took 3 bases from V and 6 from J, leaving 7 bases between them. Germline V gives CDR1 MNHNS, CDR2 SASEGT. The CDR3 consists of 12 residues. The CDR3 here is CASSELSDTQYF. The DNA for the CDR3 is TGTGCCAGCAGTGAGTTGAGTGATACGCAGTATTTT.

This clone was counted once. This chain connects TRBV27 to TRBJ2-7, with 10 bases identical to TRBD1. J was trimmed by 3 bases and V by 1 base; bases with no gene match: 9. The length of the CDR3 is 17 residues. Germline V gene lookup returns CDR1 MNHEY and CDR2 SMNVEV (reference sequence). CDR3 amino acids: CASSLYMTGGPIYEQYF. CDR3 nucleotides: TGTGCCAGCAGTTTATATATGACAGGGGGCCCCATCTACGAGCAGTACTTC.